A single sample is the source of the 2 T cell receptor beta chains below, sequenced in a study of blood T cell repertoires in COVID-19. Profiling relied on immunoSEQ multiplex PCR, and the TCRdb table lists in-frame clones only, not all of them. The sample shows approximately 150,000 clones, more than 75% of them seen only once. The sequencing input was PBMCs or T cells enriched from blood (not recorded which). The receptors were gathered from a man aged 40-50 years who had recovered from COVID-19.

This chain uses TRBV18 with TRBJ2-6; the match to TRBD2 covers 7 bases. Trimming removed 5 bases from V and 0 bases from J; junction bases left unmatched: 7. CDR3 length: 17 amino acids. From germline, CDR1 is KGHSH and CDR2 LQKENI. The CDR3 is CASSRQRTSSGANVLTF. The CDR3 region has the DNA TGTGCCAGCTCAAGACAGAGGACTAGCTCTGGGGCCAACGTCCTGACTTTC. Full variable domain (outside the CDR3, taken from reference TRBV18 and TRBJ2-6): NAGVMQNPRHLVRRRGQEARLRCSPMKGHSHVYWYRQLPEEGLKFMVYLQKENIIDESGMPKERFSAEFPKEGPSILRIQQVVRGDSAAYFCASSRQRTSSGANVLTFGAGSRLTVL.

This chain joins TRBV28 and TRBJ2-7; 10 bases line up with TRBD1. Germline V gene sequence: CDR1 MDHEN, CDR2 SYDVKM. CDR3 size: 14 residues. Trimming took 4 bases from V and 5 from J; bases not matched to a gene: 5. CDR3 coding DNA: TGTGCCAGCAGTTATCGACAGGGGGCAAACGAGCAGTACGTC. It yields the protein CASSYRQGANEQYV.